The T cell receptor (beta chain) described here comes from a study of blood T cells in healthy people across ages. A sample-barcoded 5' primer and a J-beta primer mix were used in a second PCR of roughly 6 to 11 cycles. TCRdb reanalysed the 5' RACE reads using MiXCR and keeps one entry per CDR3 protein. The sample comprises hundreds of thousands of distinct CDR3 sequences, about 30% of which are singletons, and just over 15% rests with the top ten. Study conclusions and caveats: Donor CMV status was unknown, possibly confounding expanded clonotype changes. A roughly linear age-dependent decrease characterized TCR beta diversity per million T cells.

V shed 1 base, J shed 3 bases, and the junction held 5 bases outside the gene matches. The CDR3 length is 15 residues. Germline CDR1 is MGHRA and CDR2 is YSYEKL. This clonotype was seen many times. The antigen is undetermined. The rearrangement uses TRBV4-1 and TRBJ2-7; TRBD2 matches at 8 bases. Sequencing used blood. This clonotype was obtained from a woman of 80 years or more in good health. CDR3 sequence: CASSQAPTSDYEQYF. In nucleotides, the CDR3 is TGCGCCAGCAGCCAAGCCCCGACTAGCGACTACGAGCAGTACTTC.